The 28 T cell receptor beta chains reported below all come from one sample, sequenced in a study of OX40 agonist ivuxolimab in advanced cancers. TCRdb's copy holds only in-frame clones and misses some; the assay was immunoSEQ multiplex PCR. The table lists about 60,000 clones, roughly 84% of them singletons, with approximately 0.7% in the top ten. Sample: CD4+ or CD8+ T cells sorted from blood, taken in a trial of the OX40 agonist ivuxolimab. Receptors were obtained from an adult with an advanced solid tumor such as melanoma, head and neck, liver or kidney cancer.

This chain uses TRBV18 with TRBJ2-7; 9 positions agree with TRBD1. The CDR3 runs 15 residues. Germline values: CDR1 KGHSH, CDR2 LQKENI. V shed 1 base, J shed 3 bases, and the junction held 4 bases outside the gene matches. CDR3 loop: CASSPQMGQGYEQYF. DNA for the CDR3: TGTGCCAGCTCACCACAGATGGGACAGGGCTACGAGCAGTACTTC.

The chain couples TRBV10-1 to TRBJ1-3; D remains unclear. The length of the CDR3 is 14 residues. Germline V gives CDR1 WNHNN, CDR2 SYGVQD (reference sequence). V gave up 2 bases and J gave up 0 bases, with 5 bases separating them. CDR3 sequence reads: CASSERPSGNTIYF. Written as DNA, the CDR3 is TGCGCCAGCAGTGAGCGGCCCTCTGGAAACACCATATATTTT.

In this sample, this clone turned up a few times. The chain employs TRBV2 and TRBJ2-5; D unresolved. The CDR3 contains 15 residues. Looked up from germline, CDR1 is SNHLY and CDR2 is FYNNEI. V was pared by 4 bases and J by 1 base, with 13 bases between. CDR3 in amino acids: CASSGLGSGQETQYF. The CDR3, as DNA: TGTGCCAGCAGTGGACTTGGCTCGGGCCAAGAGACCCAGTACTTC.

The chain has TRBV5-5 and TRBJ2-7; 7 nucleotides align to TRBD1. The V gene end was trimmed by 4 bases and the J gene end by 3 bases; junction bases not matched to a gene: 10. Germline values: CDR1 SGHKS, CDR2 YYEKEE (reference sequence). This CDR3 contains 15 residues. In DNA form, the CDR3 reads TGTGCCAGCAGCCGGATACAGGGGATGGGCTACGAGCAGTACTTC. Translating gives CASSRIQGMGYEQYF.

The J gene is TRBJ2-6, the V gene TRBV5-1; TRBD2 matches 12 bases. The CDR3 has 18 residues. Germline CDR1 SGHRS, CDR2 YFSETQ. V lost 2 bases, J lost 2 bases, and 5 bases stayed unmatched. The CDR3: CASSFLAGGPPGANVLTF. For the CDR3, the DNA is TGCGCCAGCAGCTTCCTAGCGGGAGGGCCTCCTGGGGCCAACGTCCTGACTTTC.

The chain couples TRBV19 to TRBJ2-7; D gene uncertain. V was pared by 4 bases and J by 6 bases, with 13 bases between. The CDR3 totals 13 residues. The germline V gene has CDR1 LNHDA and CDR2 SQIVND (reference sequence). The CDR3 loop reads CASSSVVRGEQYF. In DNA form, the CDR3 reads TGTGCCAGTAGTAGCGTAGTTCGTGGCGAGCAGTACTTC.

This chain uses TRBV14 with TRBJ2-7; D uncertain. The CDR3 length is 12 residues. CDR1 and CDR2 from the germline V gene are SGHDN and FVKESK. V lost 0 bases and J lost 2, with 2 bases in between. The CDR3 region has the DNA TGTGCCAGCAGCCAAGAACCCTACGAGCAGTACTTC. It is translated as CASSQEPYEQYF. Full variable domain (rest looked up from reference TRBV14 and TRBJ2-7): EAGVTQFPSHSVIEKGQTVTLRCDPISGHDNLYWYRRVMGKEIKFLLHFVKESKQDESGMPNNRFLAERTGGTYSTLKVQPAELEDSGVYFCASSQEPYEQYFGPGTRLTVT.

V gene TRBV5-4 combines with J gene TRBJ2-7, with TRBD2 identical over 13 bases. The trim removed 0 bases at V and 3 bases at J, leaving 3 bases unmatched. Germline CDR1 and CDR2: SGHNT and YYREEE (reference sequence). The CDR3 is 16 amino acids. CDR3 coding DNA: TGTGCCAGCAGCTTGGGGACTAGCGGGAGTAGCTACGAGCAGTACTTC. Its translation: CASSLGTSGSSYEQYF.

The CDR3 DNA sequence: TGTGCCAGCAGTGGGGTGTCCTATAATTCACCCCTCCACTTT. This gives the protein CASSGVSYNSPLHF. This chain links TRBV2 with TRBJ1-6; D gene uncertain. Germline loops: CDR1 SNHLY, CDR2 FYNNEI. This CDR3 has 14 residues. V was pared by 4 bases and J by 1 base, with 5 bases between.

The chain carries TRBV15 and TRBJ2-1; no clear D. This CDR3 is 15 amino acids long. V was pared by 3 bases and J by 2 bases, with 11 bases between. Germline V lookup: CDR1 LNHNV, CDR2 YYDKDF (reference sequence). CDR3 residues: CATSRGSYTYNEQFF. The DNA of the CDR3 is TGTGCCACCAGCAGGGGAAGTTACACCTACAATGAGCAGTTCTTC.

The table lists this clone with a count of one. V usage is TRBV2 and J usage is TRBJ2-3, with D possibly TRBD2 on 5 matching bases. Per the germline V gene, CDR1 is SNHLY and CDR2 is FYNNEI. The CDR3 has 14 residues. Trimming cost V 7 bases and J 1 base, with 12 bases left between them. CDR3 DNA: TGTGCCAGCAATTGGCGGGTGGGCACAGATACGCAGTATTTT. Translated, it gives CASNWRVGTDTQYF.

This clone showed up just once. CDR3 loop: CASSSWSGNTIYF. CDR3 coding DNA: TGCGCCAGCAGTTCCTGGTCTGGAAACACCATATATTTT. The chain links TRBV5-1 to TRBJ1-3; D remains ambiguous. Germline loops: CDR1 SGHRS, CDR2 YFSETQ. V lost 5 bases, J lost 1 base, and 7 bases lay in between. CDR3 length: 13 amino acids.

The J gene is TRBJ2-1, the V gene TRBV2; TRBD1 agrees at 7 bases. Germline V gene data show CDR1 as SNHLY and CDR2 as FYNNEI. The CDR3 length is 15 residues. The V segment lost 0 bases and the J segment 4 bases; nucleotides outside the gene matches: 3. CDR3: CASSEAGQSYNEQFF. In nucleotides, the CDR3 is TGTGCCAGCAGTGAAGCGGGACAGAGTTACAATGAGCAGTTCTTC.

The V and J genes are TRBV6-5 and TRBJ1-5; D remains unclear. Germline values: CDR1 MNHEY, CDR2 SVGAGI. Trimming shortened V by 5 bases and J by 0 bases, and 11 bases separated the two germline ends. The CDR3 is 15 residues long. CDR3 residues: CASSRLTDSNQPQHF. DNA for the CDR3: TGTGCCAGCAGTAGACTTACGGATAGCAATCAGCCCCAGCATTTT.

This clone was found once. This chain uses TRBV5-1 with TRBJ2-3, with D possibly matching TRBD2 (5 bases). Germline V CDR1 and CDR2: SGHRS, YFSETQ. The V end was cut by 5 bases, the J end by 4 bases, with 8 bases between. The CDR3 covers 12 residues. The CDR3 bases are TGCGCCAGCAGTCAAGCGGCAGATACGCAGTATTTT. Its translation is CASSQAADTQYF.

This clone was observed a few times. V is TRBV11-2 and J is TRBJ2-3, with D possibly TRBD1 on 5 matching bases. Germline CDR1 reads SGHAT; CDR2 reads FQNNGV. V was cut by 5 bases and J by 0 bases, with 18 bases left in between. The CDR3 covers 17 residues. This chain's CDR3 is CASSRLAQGSSTDTQYF. In nucleotides, the CDR3 is TGTGCCAGCAGCCGCCTCGCCCAGGGTTCTAGCACAGATACGCAGTATTTT.

J is TRBJ1-3 and V is TRBV9, with 7 nucleotides matching TRBD1. Trimming removed 0 bases from V and 3 bases from J; junction bases left unmatched: 3. The germline CDR1 and CDR2 sequences are SGDLS and YYNGEE. This CDR3 has 15 residues. The CDR3: CASSVATGVGNTIYF. CDR3 bases: TGTGCCAGCAGCGTAGCCACAGGGGTTGGAAACACCATATATTTT.

The chain uses TRBV10-3 and TRBJ2-5; tentatively, D is TRBD1 or TRBD2 (5 bases each). CDR1 is ENHRY and CDR2 is SYGVKD in the germline V gene. The CDR3 loop spans 14 amino acids. V dropped 3 bases and J dropped 3 bases, with 11 bases sitting between them. The CDR3 coding sequence is TGTGCCATCAGTGACGGGGCAGCCAAAGAGACCCAGTACTTC. Encoded protein: CAISDGAAKETQYF.

The gene calls are TRBV2 and TRBJ2-3, with a weak D call TRBD1 (5 bases). Trimming pared 5 bases from V and 0 bases from J, leaving 15 bases between. Germline CDR1 is SNHLY and CDR2 is FYNNEI. The CDR3 length is 16 residues. The CDR3 DNA sequence: TGTGCCAGCAGTCCAGGGCGCAGAATGAGCACAGATACGCAGTATTTT. It encodes CASSPGRRMSTDTQYF.

This sequence joins TRBV14 and TRBJ2-7; tentative D call: TRBD2 (6 bases). This CDR3 region has 19 residues. Germline V gene sequence: CDR1 SGHDN, CDR2 FVKESK. Trimming shortened V by 4 bases and J by 2 bases, and 27 bases separated the two germline ends. The CDR3 region is CASSRRPSHTSLKAYEQYF. CDR3 DNA sequence: TGTGCCAGCAGCCGACGCCCATCACATACTAGCCTCAAAGCCTACGAGCAGTACTTC.

The chain joins TRBV6-6 to TRBJ1-5; possibly TRBD1 for D (5 bases). CDR3 length equals 12 residues. Germline V lookup: CDR1 MNHNY, CDR2 SVGAGI (reference sequence). The V end was cut by 6 bases, the J end by 6 bases, with 9 bases between. CDR3 amino acids: CASRGGGQPQHF. The DNA of the CDR3 is TGTGCCAGCAGGGGTGGGGGTCAGCCCCAGCATTTT.

The genes are TRBV2 and TRBJ1-2; D gene uncertain. With 7 bases removed from V and 6 bases from J, the gap between germline ends came to 12 bases. CDR3 length equals 12 residues. Looked up from germline, CDR1 is SNHLY and CDR2 is FYNNEI. The CDR3 region has the DNA TGTGCCAGCAAAGAGGTCTTCCATGGCTACACCTTC. The encoded protein is CASKEVFHGYTF.

CDR3 nucleotides: TGTGCCAGCAGGAGCCGCGGGGGTAGAAACATTCAGTACTTC. Amino acid sequence: CASRSRGGRNIQYF. The gene calls are TRBV6-5 and TRBJ2-4; 7 nucleotides agree with TRBD2. CDR3 length: 14 amino acids. The V and J ends lost 6 bases and 6 bases, in that order; junction bases with no gene match: 8. Per germline, CDR1 MNHEY and CDR2 SVGAGI.

This chain links TRBV25-1 with TRBJ1-2; D call uncertain. Germline V gives CDR1 MGHDK, CDR2 SYGVNS. Trimming pared 7 bases from V and 4 bases from J, leaving 10 bases between. The CDR3 has 12 residues. CDR3 in DNA: TGTGCCAGCATGGAGAGCACCTATGGCTACACCTTC. Residues: CASMESTYGYTF.

This clone was seen once. This sequence joins TRBV18 and TRBJ2-4; 7 bases agree with TRBD2. The CDR3 has 14 residues. The germline CDR1 and CDR2 sequences are KGHSH and LQKENI. The trim removed 0 bases at V and 10 bases at J, leaving 6 bases unmatched. In DNA form, the CDR3 reads TGTGCCAGCTCACCACCCCGGACTAGTAATATTCAGTACTTC. Protein sequence: CASSPPRTSNIQYF.

The count of this clone is one. V and J are TRBV7-7 and TRBJ2-2, with TRBD2 matching over 7 bases. With V trimmed by 5 bases and J by 0 bases, 24 bases remained unmatched. The CDR3 contains 22 residues. CDR1 is SSHAT and CDR2 is FNYEAQ in the germline V gene (reference sequence). In nucleotides, the CDR3 is TGTGCCAGCAGCCCGCCCAGCTGGGATCGGTGGGATAGCGGGCCGAACACCGGGGAGCTGTTTTTT. Protein: CASSPPSWDRWDSGPNTGELFF.

V gene TRBV6-5 combines with J gene TRBJ2-7; either TRBD1 or TRBD2 may fit D (5 bases each). V lost 2 bases and J lost 2, with 10 bases in between. Germline V CDR1 and CDR2: MNHEY, SVGAGI. This CDR3 has 14 residues. The CDR3 nucleotides read TGTGCCAGCAGTTACGGGACGAGACCCTACGAGCAGTACTTC. Translation gives CASSYGTRPYEQYF.

The chain uses TRBV25-1 and TRBJ2-7; TRBD1 matches 9 bases. The J segment lost 3 bases and the V segment lost 6 bases, leaving 9 bases of the junction unmatched. The CDR3 is 15 amino acids. Germline V gene sequence: CDR1 MGHDK, CDR2 SYGVNS. The CDR3 sequence: CASSDPGQGGYEQYF. In nucleotides, the CDR3 is TGTGCCAGCAGCGATCCGGGACAGGGAGGCTACGAGCAGTACTTC.